Presented here are 27 T cell receptor beta chains from one specimen sequenced in a study of T cell clonality in common variable immunodeficiency. Study-level results: Fewer deletions and N-nucleotide insertions were reportedly seen in common variable immunodeficiency TCR beta sequences.

Clones were read by immunoSEQ multiplex PCR, and TCRdb kept only the in-frame ones, dropping some. The record shows roughly 30,000 clones for this sample, with no singletons present. Antigens of these TCRs are unknown. Source material: peripheral blood mononuclear cells. These receptor sequences come from a human donor with common variable immunodeficiency.

In this sample, this clone turned up many times. The read gets to within 3 residues of the CDR3 end, and the germline J gene fills in the rest. The chain employs TRBV7-2 and TRBJ1-5, with TRBD1 matching over 8 bases. Per germline, CDR1 SGHTA and CDR2 FQGNSA. The CDR3 totals 13 residues. V was clipped by 5 bases and J by 5 bases; unmatched bases: 2. The CDR3 DNA, read in part, is TGTGCCAGCAGCCCAGGGGGCTATCAGCCC. This translates into CASSPGGYQP. The full CDR3 sequence reads CASSPGGYQPQHF. Variable domain in full (rest from reference TRBV7-2 and TRBJ1-5): GAGVSQSPSNKVTEKGKDVELRCDPISGHTALYWYRQSLGQGLEFLIYFQGNSAPDKSGLPSDRFSAERTGGSVSTLTIQRTQQEDSAVYLCASSPGGYQPQHFGDGTRLSIL.

This clone has a handful of counts. The CDR3 end is not reached by the read, which stops 3 residues before it; the germline J gene fills it in. This chain connects TRBV18 to TRBJ2-1; tentatively, D is TRBD1 (6 bases). Per germline, CDR1 KGHSH and CDR2 LQKENI. Trimming pared 2 bases from V and 2 bases from J, leaving 7 bases between. CDR3 length equals 14 residues. CDR3 DNA (partial): TGTGCCAGCTCACCAGAGGGGGCCTACAATGAG. It yields the protein CASSPEGAYNE. The entire CDR3 protein reads CASSPEGAYNEQFF.

The table lists this clone with a few counts. The missing CDR3 end, 3 residues past where the read stops, is filled in from the germline J gene. The gene calls are TRBV19 and TRBJ1-5; 7 bases match TRBD1. V shed 4 bases, J shed 7 bases, and the junction held 7 bases outside the gene matches. The V gene's germline CDR1 is LNHDA and CDR2 SQIVND (reference sequence). The CDR3 has 14 residues. CDR3 DNA, as far as it was read: TGTGCCAGTAGTAGAGGAGGGGGCGGGCAGCCC. This codes for CASSRGGGGQP. The full CDR3 reads CASSRGGGGQPQHF.

This clone was counted many times. The sequenced fragment ends 3 residues before the CDR3 boundary, so the rest is inferred from the germline J gene. The chain links TRBV7-9 to TRBJ1-4; D gene ambiguous. The CDR3 loop spans 13 amino acids. V was shortened by 0 bases and J by 8 bases, with 7 bases between the two germline ends. Germline CDR1 and CDR2: SEHNR and FQNEAQ (reference sequence). The DNA read from the CDR3 is TGTGCCAGCAGCTTAGCTCCTGCGGAAAAA. This translates into CASSLAPAEK. The whole CDR3 region reads CASSLAPAEKLFF.

This clone appeared many times. The read stops 3 residues short of the end of the CDR3; the missing end is completed from the germline J gene. The genes are TRBV29-1 and TRBJ1-1; TRBD1 agrees at 9 bases. With V trimmed by 6 bases and J by 2 bases, 4 bases remained unmatched. Germline CDR1 SQVTM, CDR2 ANQGSEA. The CDR3 runs 13 residues. Partial CDR3 DNA: TGCAGCGTGGCAACAGGGGGCAACACTGAA. This codes for CSVATGGNTE. The complete CDR3 reads CSVATGGNTEAFF.

This clone appeared a few times. The CDR3 end is not reached by the read, which stops 3 residues before it; the germline J gene fills it in. This rearrangement joins TRBV2 to TRBJ2-1, with 7 bases fitting TRBD1. Germline values: CDR1 SNHLY, CDR2 FYNNEI. Trimming removed 6 bases from V and 4 bases from J; junction bases left unmatched: 9. This CDR3 has 15 residues. CDR3 DNA (partial): TGTGCCAGCAGCGGCCAGGGACAGATTTACAATGAG. Its protein product is CASSGQGQIYNE. The whole CDR3 protein is CASSGQGQIYNEQFF.

This clone was observed many times. The read ends 3 residues early relative to the CDR3; the germline J gene fills the gap. This chain links TRBV2 with TRBJ2-1; TRBD1 agrees at 9 bases. There are 15 residues in the CDR3. V gave up 5 bases and J gave up 2 bases; unmatched junction bases: 4. In germline, CDR1 is SNHLY, CDR2 FYNNEI. This CDR3 reads CASSPGTGTYNEQFF. The sequenced part of the CDR3 DNA is TGTGCCAGCAGTCCCGGGACAGGGACCTACAATGAG.

This clone was counted only a few times. The read comes to an end 3 residues before the CDR3 does, leaving the germline J gene to fill in the end. The chain has TRBV6-1 and TRBJ2-6; D unresolved. The CDR3 is made up of 16 amino acids. Germline CDR1 reads MNHNS; CDR2 reads SASEGT. V lost 1 base and J lost 0, with 7 bases in between. The CDR3 bases that were read are TGTGCCAGCAGTGAAGTAAGAGGCTCTGGGGCCAACGTC. Residues: CASSEVRGSGANV. From start to end, the CDR3 is CASSEVRGSGANVLTF.

In this sample, this clone turned up many times. The read finishes 3 residues shy of the CDR3 end, and the germline J gene is used to complete it. The rearrangement links TRBV19 to TRBJ1-1; no clear D. This CDR3 region has 10 residues. Per the germline V gene, CDR1 is LNHDA and CDR2 is SQIVND (reference sequence). This CDR3 is CASRRGKAFF. The covered CDR3 bases are TGTGCCAGCCGGCGGGGTAAA.

The sample holds many counts of this clone. Sequencing ends 3 residues short of the CDR3 end; the germline J gene provides the rest. The chain employs TRBV20-1 and TRBJ2-3; 12 nucleotides match TRBD2. CDR1 DFQATT and CDR2 SNEGSKA come from the germline V gene (reference sequence). V was clipped by 5 bases and J by 8 bases; unmatched bases: 5. The CDR3 extends over 13 amino acids. CDR3 DNA (partial): TGCAGTGCTCTGCTAGCGGGAGGGGGTACG. It yields the protein CSALLAGGGT. The CDR3 in full is CSALLAGGGTQYF.

This clone was seen ten or more times. The read gets to within 3 residues of the CDR3 end, and the germline J gene fills in the rest. This rearrangement joins TRBV12-3 or TRBV12-4 to TRBJ2-7; 9 bases align to TRBD2. V gave up 3 bases and J gave up 4 bases; unmatched junction bases: 7. The CDR3 sequence is 15 residues long. The sequenced CDR3 bases are TGTGCCAGCAGTTTCGGCGGGAGGGTACCTTACGAG. It yields the protein CASSFGGRVPYE. In full, the CDR3 reads CASSFGGRVPYEQYF.

The sample holds a few counts of this clone. Read sequence stops 3 residues before the CDR3 end, and the germline J gene provides the missing end. The chain has TRBV7-9 and TRBJ2-7, with D perhaps matching TRBD2 (6 bases). Per germline, CDR1 SEHNR and CDR2 FQNEAQ (reference sequence). The V gene lost 0 bases and the J gene lost 3 bases, with 12 bases spanning the gap. This CDR3 is 15 amino acids long. The CDR3 region is CASSLAPGLHYEQYF. The sequenced CDR3 bases are TGTGCCAGCAGCTTAGCCCCGGGACTCCACTACGAG.

This clone was seen at least ten times. Read data end 3 residues before the CDR3 end; the end is taken from the germline J gene. V usage is TRBV19 and J usage is TRBJ2-1; 12 bases are shared with TRBD2. The CDR3 is 15 amino acids. Germline V lookup: CDR1 LNHDA, CDR2 SQIVND (reference sequence). V shed 7 bases, J shed 8 bases, and the junction held 9 bases outside the gene matches. CDR3 DNA (partial): TGTGCCAGTACCCGACTAGCGGGAGTTGGGGATGAG. This gives the protein CASTRLAGVGDE. The whole CDR3 is CASTRLAGVGDEQFF.

At least ten counts were recorded for this clone. The read ends 3 residues before the CDR3 terminus; that terminus is restored from the germline J gene. The V gene is TRBV18, the J gene TRBJ2-7; D possibly corresponds to TRBD2 (5 bases). In germline, CDR1 is KGHSH, CDR2 LQKENI. Trimming cost V 0 bases and J 3 bases, with 6 bases left between them. This CDR3 has 13 residues. The sequenced part of the CDR3 DNA is TGTGCCAGCTCACCACCAACTAGCTACGAG. It codes for CASSPPTSYE. The whole CDR3 protein reads CASSPPTSYEQYF.

This clone was seen repeatedly, ten times or more. The CDR3 end lies 3 residues beyond the end of the read and is filled in from the germline J gene. The chain links TRBV23-1 to TRBJ2-5, with 11 nucleotides matching TRBD1. TRBV23-1 is labeled an ORF, and its function is uncertain. V dropped 0 bases and J dropped 4; count of bases not matched to a gene: 4. The CDR3 contains 16 residues. CDR3 protein: CASSQSGGQGGETQYF. CDR3 DNA (partial): TGCGCCAGCAGTCAATCCGGGGGACAGGGGGGAGAGACC.

As regards this clone: The read halts 3 residues ahead of the CDR3 end, with the missing end drawn from the germline J gene. This chain links TRBV7-9 with TRBJ1-4; a possible D gene is TRBD1 (6 bases). The CDR3 is 11 residues long. Germline CDR1 reads SEHNR; CDR2 reads FQNEAQ (reference sequence). The chain's CDR3 is CASSGGGRLFF. The sequenced part of the CDR3 DNA is TGTGCCAGCAGCGGAGGGGGAAGA. Together with reference TRBV7-9 and TRBJ1-4, the CDR3 gives the full variable domain: DTGVSQNPRHKITKRGQNVTFRCDPISEHNRLYWYRQTLGQGPEFLTYFQNEAQLEKSRLLSDRFSAERPKGSFSTLEIQRTEQGDSAMYLCASSGGGRLFFGSGTQLSVL.

This clone was found a few times. The CDR3 is CSAGSGAYEQYF. The sequenced CDR3 bases are TGCAGTGCCGGCAGCGGAGCCTACGAG. The chain uses TRBV20-1 and TRBJ2-7; a possible D gene is TRBD2 (5 bases). The read ends 3 residues shy of where the CDR3 ends; the end is completed using the germline J gene. With 6 bases removed from V and 2 bases from J, the gap between germline ends came to 11 bases. The germline gives CDR1 DFQATT, CDR2 SNEGSKA (reference sequence). This CDR3 has 12 amino acids.

The CDR3 bases that were read are TGCGCCAGCAGCTTGTTAGCTAGCGGGAACAATGAG. Translation: CASSLLASGNNE. The full-length CDR3 reads as CASSLLASGNNEQFF. J is TRBJ2-1 and V is TRBV5-1; 9 bases match TRBD2. The read gets to within 3 residues of the CDR3 end, and the germline J gene fills in the rest. Trimming removed 1 base from V and 5 bases from J; junction bases left unmatched: 4. There are 15 residues in the CDR3. Germline-derived CDR1 and CDR2 are SGHRS and YFSETQ.

On this clone itself: The read halts 3 residues ahead of the CDR3 end, with the missing end drawn from the germline J gene. This chain joins TRBV20-1 and TRBJ2-7; 8 bases are shared with TRBD2. CDR3 length equals 12 residues. The germline CDR1 and CDR2 sequences are DFQATT and SNEGSKA (reference sequence). V shed 7 bases, J shed 2 bases, and the junction held 4 bases outside the gene matches. The CDR3 protein is CSVPGLAYEQYF. CDR3 bases read: TGCAGTGTTCCGGGACTAGCCTACGAG.

This clone was seen many times. The sequenced part of the CDR3 DNA is TGCAGTGCTAGTGGGAGGGGGCAGGGTACG. It yields the protein CSASGRGQGT. From start to end, the CDR3 is CSASGRGQGTQYF. The chain combines TRBV20-1 with TRBJ2-3, with D perhaps assigned TRBD1 or TRBD2 (7 bases each). Read sequence stops 3 residues before the CDR3 end, and the germline J gene provides the missing end. Per the germline V gene, CDR1 is DFQATT and CDR2 is SNEGSKA (reference sequence). V was trimmed by 3 bases and J by 8 bases, leaving 15 bases between them. The CDR3 runs to 13 residues.

This clone was seen many times. From the germline J gene comes the end of the CDR3, since the read stops 3 residues before it. The V call is TRBV19, the J call TRBJ2-1; 8 positions match TRBD2. After removal of 6 bases from V and 0 bases from J, the junction contained 4 bases not matched to a gene. The CDR3 loop spans 15 amino acids. CDR1 is LNHDA, CDR2 SQIVND, per germline (reference sequence). CDR3 sequence: CASRPGLGSYNEQFF. Incomplete CDR3 DNA: TGTGCCAGTAGACCGGGACTAGGCTCCTACAATGAG.

A few counts support this clone. Coverage ceases 3 residues before the CDR3 finishes, and the germline J gene fills in the end. This chain joins TRBV6-2 or TRBV6-3 and TRBJ1-2; 8 bases agree with TRBD1. This CDR3 spans 13 amino acids. J was trimmed by 7 bases and V by 6 bases; bases with no gene match: 7. Germline CDR1 and CDR2: MNHEY and SVGEGT. The CDR3 loop reads CASSHGQGIGYTF. The DNA read from the CDR3 is TGTGCCAGCAGCCACGGACAGGGCATTGGC.

The sample holds many counts of this clone. The read finishes 3 residues shy of the CDR3 end, and the germline J gene is used to complete it. The genes are TRBV19 and TRBJ1-1; a possible D gene is TRBD1 (5 bases). Germline values: CDR1 LNHDA, CDR2 SQIVND (reference sequence). The CDR3 has 13 residues. The part of the CDR3 DNA that was read is TGTGCCAGTAGTATTAGGCAGGGATACGAA. Protein sequence: CASSIRQGYE. The complete CDR3 protein is CASSIRQGYEAFF.

In the case of this clone: From the germline J gene comes the end of the CDR3, since the read stops 3 residues before it. The chain carries TRBV20-1 and TRBJ2-7; 10 nucleotides agree with TRBD2. V shed 5 bases, J shed 4 bases, and the junction held 11 bases outside the gene matches. Per the germline V gene, CDR1 is DFQATT and CDR2 is SNEGSKA (reference sequence). This CDR3 contains 15 residues. The covered CDR3 bases are TGCAGTGCTGAGGGGCTAGCGGGAGCGTTGTACGAG. This sequence encodes CSAEGLAGALYE. The whole CDR3 region reads CSAEGLAGALYEQYF.

This clone occurred many times. The read finishes 3 residues shy of the CDR3 end, and the germline J gene is used to complete it. The rearrangement uses TRBV5-5 and TRBJ2-5; 7 bases are a match to TRBD1. The V segment lost 2 bases and the J segment 3 bases; nucleotides outside the gene matches: 7. Germline loops: CDR1 SGHKS, CDR2 YYEKEE (reference sequence). The CDR3 runs 15 residues. The sequenced CDR3 bases are TGTGCCAGCAGCTTCACGGGACAGACGAAAGAGACC. This encodes CASSFTGQTKET. The CDR3 in its entirety is CASSFTGQTKETQYF.

This clone occurred many times. The CDR3 goes on 3 residues after the read ends, and that part is filled in from the germline J gene. The rearrangement uses TRBV20-1 and TRBJ2-3; TRBD1 matches 7 bases. Germline CDR1 DFQATT, CDR2 SNEGSKA (reference sequence). CDR3 length: 16 amino acids. The ends lost 0 bases at V and 2 bases at J; junction bases unmatched: 8. The CDR3 DNA, read in part, is TGCAGTGCTAGAGAACAGGGGCGGCCATACACAGATACG. The encoded protein is CSAREQGRPYTDT. The full CDR3 protein reads CSAREQGRPYTDTQYF.

This clone showed up many times. The read falls 3 residues short of the CDR3 end, and the missing part is taken from the germline J gene. The chain has TRBV23-1 and TRBJ2-7; D unresolved. TRBV23-1 is annotated as an ORF whose role is uncertain. V was clipped by 4 bases and J by 3 bases, with 13 bases between them. This CDR3 contains 14 residues. The CDR3 loop reads CASSPFRLHYEQYF. The sequenced part of the CDR3 DNA is TGCGCCAGCAGTCCTTTCAGGTTACACTACGAG.